The clone carrying this T cell receptor beta chain was seen more than once but under ten times. Antigen unknown. Unique molecular identifiers were carried by the TCR beta cDNA libraries. TCRdb independently ran MiXCR on the PCR reads; one entry per CDR3 protein. The sample lists about 380,000 distinct CDR3 sequences; around a third were seen once. CDR1 ENHRY and CDR2 SYGVKD come from the germline V gene. Trimming took off 2 bases at V and 6 bases at J, with 12 bases between the two ends. The CDR3 has 14 amino acids. The sample originates from a study of post-analysis software for immune sequencing data. At the level of the study: Some patients lacked subtype; others had relapsing-remitting, secondary progressive or progressive-relapsing disease.

Study conclusions and caveats: Multiple sclerosis patients showed significantly lower normalized Chao1 diversity than controls did. Four or five TRBV segments (TRBV5-6, TRBV5-1 and TRBV20-1 among them) occurred more frequently in patients than in controls.

The source is a girl aged 5-17 years with multiple sclerosis. Sequencing was carried out using blood. J is TRBJ2-3 and V is TRBV10-3; D remains ambiguous. The CDR3 DNA sequence: TGTGCCATCAGTGAGCAGACGGCTCATGATACGCAGTATTTT. It translates to CAISEQTAHDTQYF.